The 28 T cell receptor beta chains below all came from one sample that was sequenced in a study of cytomegalovirus exposure and HLA in healthy donors. Profiling relied on immunoSEQ multiplex PCR, and the TCRdb table lists in-frame clones only, not all of them. The profile shows over 200,000 clones, about nine tenths of them singletons. The sequenced sample consisted of PBMCs. The receptors shown here come from a woman aged 18-29 years in good health and CMV-seropositive.

V and J are TRBV7-9 and TRBJ1-1, with D perhaps matching TRBD1 (5 bases). The CDR3 loop spans 13 amino acids. Germline CDR1 reads SEHNR; CDR2 reads FQNEAQ (reference sequence). Between the trimmed V and J ends, which lost 5 bases and 8 bases, there was a span of 15 bases. The CDR3 DNA sequence: TGTGCCAGCAGCCCGACAGAAGGGCCCGAAGCTTTCTTT. Its translation: CASSPTEGPEAFF. The variable domain in full, with the rest retrieved from reference TRBV7-9 and TRBJ1-1, is DTGVSQNPRHKITKRGQNVTFRCDPISEHNRLYWYRQTLGQGPEFLTYFQNEAQLEKSRLLSDRFSAERPKGSFSTLEIQRTEQGDSAMYLCASSPTEGPEAFFGQGTRLTVV.

This chain joins TRBV5-1 and TRBJ2-7; the D gene is possibly TRBD2 (5 bases). CDR1 is SGHRS, CDR2 YFSETQ, per germline. V shed 2 bases and J shed 9 bases, with 21 bases lying between them. The CDR3 is 15 residues long. The CDR3: CASSFFGGLGSGQYF. As DNA, the CDR3 is TGCGCCAGCAGCTTCTTCGGCGGACTGGGATCAGGGCAGTACTTC. The full variable domain, in which reference TRBV5-1 and TRBJ2-7 provide the parts outside the CDR3, is KAGVTQTPRYLIKTRGQQVTLSCSPISGHRSVSWYQQTPGQGLQFLFEYFSETQRNKGNFPGRFSGRQFSNSRSEMNVSTLELGDSALYLCASSFFGGLGSGQYFGPGTRLTVT.

The V and J genes are TRBV5-6 and TRBJ2-5; TRBD2 agrees at 9 bases. CDR1 is SGHDT, CDR2 YYEEEE, per germline. This CDR3 has 16 amino acids. The V and J ends lost 4 bases and 2 bases, in that order; junction bases with no gene match: 9. The DNA for the CDR3 is TGTGCCAGCAGCCCCCTAGGTAGCGGGAGACAAGAGACCCAGTACTTC. Translating it yields CASSPLGSGRQETQYF.

The rearrangement links TRBV11-3 to TRBJ2-5; TRBD2 matches 11 bases. Germline lookup yields CDR1 SGHNT and CDR2 YENEEA. This CDR3 contains 17 residues. The ends lost 5 bases at V and 2 bases at J; junction bases unmatched: 10. The CDR3 loop is CASSNRAGTSGQETQYF. As DNA, the CDR3 is TGTGCCAGCAGCAACAGAGCCGGGACTAGCGGACAAGAGACCCAGTACTTC. Full variable domain (rest looked up from reference TRBV11-3 and TRBJ2-5): EAGVVQSPRYKIIEKKQPVAFWCNPISGHNTLYWYLQNLGQGPELLIRYENEEAVDDSQLPKDRFSAERLKGVDSTLKIQPAELGDSAVYLCASSNRAGTSGQETQYFGPGTRLLVL.

DNA of the CDR3: TGTGCCAGCACCCCCGGGACTAGCGGGGTGTACAATGAGCAGTTCTTC. This gives the protein CASTPGTSGVYNEQFF. The rearrangement joins TRBV10-3 to TRBJ2-1, with 13 bases aligning to TRBD2. V trimming: 10 bases; J trimming: 4 bases; junction bases outside the gene matches: 10. The germline CDR1 and CDR2 sequences are ENHRY and SYGVKD. This CDR3 has 16 amino acids.

This rearrangement joins TRBV19 to TRBJ2-5; D unresolved. V was pared by 6 bases and J by 4 bases, with 6 bases between. The germline CDR1 and CDR2 sequences are LNHDA and SQIVND (reference sequence). This CDR3 is 11 amino acids long. CDR3 protein: CASSLIETQYF. CDR3 nucleotides: TGTGCCAGTAGCTTAATAGAGACCCAGTACTTC.

The chain has TRBV18 and TRBJ2-3; 7 bases align to TRBD1. This CDR3 contains 15 residues. Germline V gene sequence: CDR1 KGHSH, CDR2 LQKENI. V lost 5 bases and J lost 1; bases outside the gene matches: 6. CDR3 loop: CASSSPTGGTDTQYF. The CDR3 DNA sequence: TGTGCCAGCTCATCCCCTACAGGGGGCACAGATACGCAGTATTTT.

This chain joins TRBV6-5 and TRBJ2-1; TRBD2 is a possible D gene (6 bases). The length of the CDR3 is 14 residues. V was shortened by 7 bases and J by 0 bases, with 10 bases between the two germline ends. Germline lookup yields CDR1 MNHEY and CDR2 SVGAGI. CDR3 coding DNA: TGTGCCAGCACTGACGGGAGCTCCTACAATGAGCAGTTCTTC. Protein sequence: CASTDGSSYNEQFF.

The V gene is TRBV7-9, the J gene TRBJ1-3, with D possibly TRBD1 on 6 matching bases. Germline V gene data show CDR1 as SEHNR and CDR2 as FQNEAQ (reference sequence). The CDR3 length is 16 residues. Trimming left V 7 bases short and J 0 bases short, with 16 bases between. CDR3 nucleotides: TGTGCCAGCACCCTGGACAGATCCGTCTCTGGAAACACCATATATTTT. It encodes CASTLDRSVSGNTIYF. The variable domain in full, with the rest retrieved from reference TRBV7-9 and TRBJ1-3, is DTGVSQNPRHKITKRGQNVTFRCDPISEHNRLYWYRQTLGQGPEFLTYFQNEAQLEKSRLLSDRFSAERPKGSFSTLEIQRTEQGDSAMYLCASTLDRSVSGNTIYFGEGSWLTVV.

The V call is TRBV27, the J call TRBJ2-7; D is undetermined. Germline V gives CDR1 MNHEY, CDR2 SMNVEV (reference sequence). The germline V and J ends were trimmed by 6 bases and 4 bases, with 7 bases remaining between them. The CDR3 runs to 11 residues. The CDR3 sequence is CASSDWYEQYF. The CDR3 DNA follows: TGTGCCAGCAGCGACTGGTACGAGCAGTACTTC.

CDR3 in DNA: TGCGCCAGCAGCTTGGAGGGGGCGCAGTATTTT. Its protein product is CASSLEGAQYF. The gene calls are TRBV5-1 and TRBJ2-3, with a weak D call TRBD1 (6 bases). The CDR3 loop spans 11 amino acids. From germline, CDR1 is SGHRS and CDR2 YFSETQ. V lost 0 bases to trimming and J lost 10 bases, with 6 bases between them.

This chain joins TRBV5-6 and TRBJ1-1; D possibly corresponds to TRBD1 (5 bases). Trimming cost V 4 bases and J 5 bases, with 15 bases left between them. The germline CDR1 and CDR2 sequences are SGHDT and YYEEEE. The CDR3 is made up of 14 amino acids. The CDR3 DNA reads as TGTGCCAGCAGCGATACCGCCAGGGAAACTGAAGCTTTCTTT. Encoded protein: CASSDTARETEAFF.

This sequence joins TRBV2 and TRBJ2-7, with D maybe TRBD1 (5 bases). V lost 8 bases, J lost 2 bases, and 13 bases lay in between. Germline values: CDR1 SNHLY, CDR2 FYNNEI. This CDR3 spans 13 amino acids. The DNA of the CDR3 is TGTGCCAGCGGGCGGACATTACCCTACGAGCAGTACTTC. Its translation: CASGRTLPYEQYF.

V gene TRBV12-5 combines with J gene TRBJ1-2; TRBD1 aligns across 7 bases. The CDR3 contains 13 residues. Germline lookup yields CDR1 LGHNT and CDR2 FRNRAP. Germline trimming cut 5 bases from V and 7 bases from J; bases unmatched to any gene: 7. The CDR3 loop reads CASGHGAGGGYTF. The CDR3 DNA reads as TGTGCTAGTGGTCACGGTGCAGGGGGTGGCTACACCTTC. The full variable domain, in which reference TRBV12-5 and TRBJ1-2 provide the parts outside the CDR3, is DARVTQTPRHKVTEMGQEVTMRCQPILGHNTVFWYRQTMMQGLELLAYFRNRAPLDDSGMPKDRFSAEMPDATLATLKIQPSEPRDSAVYFCASGHGAGGGYTFGSGTRLTVV.

This clone has a count of ten or more. The chain combines TRBV10-1 with TRBJ2-2, with TRBD2 as a possible D gene (5 bases). Germline assignment: CDR1 WNHNN and CDR2 SYGVQD (reference sequence). The CDR3 consists of 13 residues. The ends were cut back, 3 bases at V and 5 bases at J, with 7 bases in the middle. The CDR3 reads CASSEWRTGELFF. CDR3 nucleotides: TGCGCCAGCAGTGAATGGAGGACCGGGGAGCTGTTTTTT.

CDR3 region: CAWSPGGIYEQYF. Written as DNA, the CDR3 is TGTGCCTGGAGTCCGGGGGGCATTTACGAGCAGTACTTC. The rearrangement joins TRBV30 to TRBJ2-7; TRBD2 might be the D (7 bases). Germline loops: CDR1 GTSNPN, CDR2 SVGIG (reference sequence). This CDR3 is built from 13 residues. Trimming removed 2 bases from V and 4 bases from J, with 12 bases in between.

V gene TRBV9 combines with J gene TRBJ2-2; 9 bases agree with TRBD2. With 0 bases clipped from V and 3 bases from J, the junction kept 9 bases outside the gene matches. CDR1 and CDR2 (germline): SGDLS, YYNGEE. The CDR3 spans 18 residues. In DNA form, the CDR3 reads TGTGCCAGCAGCGTAGATCTTAGCGGGAGATTCGACACCGGGGAGCTGTTTTTT. Translating it yields CASSVDLSGRFDTGELFF.

The chain uses TRBV2 and TRBJ2-2; D unresolved. Looked up from germline, CDR1 is SNHLY and CDR2 is FYNNEI. The V end lost 1 base, the J end lost 3 bases, and 12 bases lay between the germline ends. The CDR3 covers 16 residues. The CDR3 loop is CASSEDGSPDTGELFF. The CDR3 nucleotides read TGTGCCAGCAGTGAAGACGGGTCTCCGGACACCGGGGAGCTGTTTTTT.

J is TRBJ2-3 and V is TRBV7-9, with D possibly matching TRBD2 (6 bases). This CDR3 region has 19 residues. Germline CDR1 reads SEHNR; CDR2 reads FQNEAQ (reference sequence). Trimming took 5 bases from V and 6 from J, leaving 30 bases between them. This CDR3 reads CASSPLGSSAGLSMDTQYF. CDR3 nucleotides: TGTGCCAGCAGCCCACTTGGGTCGTCGGCGGGGTTGTCTATGGATACGCAGTATTTT.

This chain links TRBV6-5 with TRBJ2-1; TRBD1 might be the D (6 bases). CDR3 size: 15 residues. The germline gives CDR1 MNHEY, CDR2 SVGAGI. Trimming took off 6 bases at V and 4 bases at J, with 16 bases between the two ends. The CDR3 region is CASRGFWQGYNEQFF. As DNA, the CDR3 is TGTGCCAGCAGGGGTTTCTGGCAGGGGTACAATGAGCAGTTCTTC.

The rearrangement uses TRBV15 and TRBJ2-1; D ambiguous. V lost 4 bases and J 3 bases, leaving 13 bases between the germline ends. Germline-derived CDR1 and CDR2 are LNHNV and YYDKDF (reference sequence). CDR3 length: 15 residues. CDR3 DNA: TGTGCCACCAGCATCCAGAGCCGACTCTACAATGAGCAGTTCTTC. Translated: CATSIQSRLYNEQFF.

The V gene is TRBV9, the J gene TRBJ2-7; 13 nucleotides align to TRBD2. The CDR3 is 16 residues long. The germline CDR1 and CDR2 sequences are SGDLS and YYNGEE. The ends lost 0 bases at V and 4 bases at J; junction bases unmatched: 4. CDR3: CASSVGTSGSRYEQYF. The CDR3 DNA sequence: TGTGCCAGCAGCGTAGGGACTAGCGGGAGTCGGTACGAGCAGTACTTC.

This clone was observed a single time. The CDR3 loop reads CASSLGRFNYGYTF. The CDR3 DNA reads TGTGCCAGCAGTTTAGGGAGATTTAACTATGGCTACACCTTC. The rearrangement links TRBV27 to TRBJ1-2; D not certain. Looked up from germline, CDR1 is MNHEY and CDR2 is SMNVEV (reference sequence). The CDR3 has 14 residues. V shed 2 bases and J shed 1 base, with 8 bases lying between them.

The CDR3 spells CASSQGPAGTYNEQFF. CDR3 DNA sequence: TGCGCCAGCAGCCAAGGCCCAGCGGGCACCTACAATGAGCAGTTCTTC. This sequence joins TRBV4-1 and TRBJ2-1, with a possible D match to TRBD2 (6 bases). Trimming cost V 1 base and J 2 bases, with 12 bases left between them. The germline CDR1 and CDR2 sequences are MGHRA and YSYEKL. The CDR3 is made up of 16 amino acids.

The rearrangement uses TRBV6-5 and TRBJ1-1, with TRBD1 identical over 7 bases. The germline V gene has CDR1 MNHEY and CDR2 SVGAGI. The CDR3 has 13 residues. Germline trimming cut 11 bases from V and 5 bases from J; bases unmatched to any gene: 11. Here the CDR3 DNA reads TGTGCCGTACGGGACAGTCGAAGAACTGAAGCTTTCTTT. This translates into CAVRDSRRTEAFF.

This rearrangement joins TRBV6-5 to TRBJ1-5, with a weak D call TRBD1 (5 bases). The CDR3 totals 13 residues. CDR1 is MNHEY and CDR2 is SVGAGI in the germline V gene. Between the trimmed V and J ends, which lost 5 bases and 5 bases, there was a span of 10 bases. CDR3 bases: TGTGCCAGCAGTCAGGGTTCGGATCAGCCCCAGCATTTT. This sequence encodes CASSQGSDQPQHF.

This clone was seen only a few times. The J gene is TRBJ1-5, the V gene TRBV6-5; 7 nucleotides match TRBD1. The CDR3 has 14 amino acids. V trimming: 6 bases; J trimming: 4 bases; junction bases outside the gene matches: 6. Germline CDR1 reads MNHEY; CDR2 reads SVGAGI. In DNA, the CDR3 is TGTGCCAGCAGCCCGACAGGGTCTAATCAGCCCCAGCATTTT. Its translation: CASSPTGSNQPQHF.

The V call is TRBV9, the J call TRBJ2-7; 10 nucleotides match TRBD2. Trimming took 5 bases from V and 3 from J; bases not matched to a gene: 8. Germline V gives CDR1 SGDLS, CDR2 YYNGEE. This CDR3 spans 15 amino acids. The CDR3 loop reads CASRCTSGIIYEQYF. CDR3 in DNA: TGTGCCAGCAGATGCACTAGCGGGATTATCTACGAGCAGTACTTC.